This T cell receptor beta chain was sequenced during a study of blood T cell repertoires in COVID-19. Study in general: Sample material is recorded as cDNA or gDNA derived from T cells, B-cell-depleted T cells, or PBMCs.

TCRdb's copy holds only in-frame clones and misses some; the assay was immunoSEQ multiplex PCR. The table lists a few hundred thousand clones, 85% of them singletons. V dropped 3 bases and J dropped 6 bases, with 9 bases sitting between them. This CDR3 has 13 amino acids. The sequencing input was peripheral blood. The chain recombines TRBV12-3 or TRBV12-4 with TRBJ1-5, with D perhaps matching TRBD1 (5 bases). The TCR originated in a man aged 45-60 years with active or convalescent COVID-19. The CDR3 DNA reads as TGTGCCAGCAGTTTCGGGGGGGGTCAGCCCCAGCATTTT. As protein: CASSFGGGQPQHF.